This T cell receptor beta chain was documented in a study of shared clonotypes between healthy human individuals. For the study at large: Serving as donors were two women and a few men, whose ages spanned 18 to 49. General observations from the study: Only blood underwent sampling, and tissue repertoires likely differ. In general, naive subsets displayed greater estimated richness than memory subsets did.

With 7 bases removed from V and 1 base from J, the gap between germline ends came to 20 bases. CDR1 and CDR2 from the germline V gene are LNHDA and SQIVND (reference sequence). This CDR3 has 17 residues. Details on this clone: Its antigen is still unknown.

Here immunoSEQ multiplex PCR was the method, and the copy in TCRdb shows in-frame clones only, minus some. This table holds approximately 2.5 million clones, 93% found once. The sequencing input was naive CD4+ T cells from PBMCs. Subset defined: CD45RA+ positively selected. The TCR originated in a man aged 18 to 35 in good health. Some clones in this sample may be carry-over from other donors' samples. The rearrangement joins TRBV19 to TRBJ1-5; D is ambiguous. The CDR3 DNA sequence: TGTGCCAGTATAAACAGTGGTGGCGCCGGCAGCAATCAGCCCCAGCATTTT. It codes for CASINSGGAGSNQPQHF.